The 20 T cell receptor beta chains presented below share a single source sample, sequenced in a study of technical replicates of blood from a handful of donors. The protocol was immunoSEQ multiplex PCR, while the TCRdb copy is restricted to in-frame clones and leaves out a portion. This sample carries more than 90,000 clones, more than 90% of them seen once, and the ten largest clones take 0.23%. The sample was T cells isolated from PBMCs. The receptors were gathered from a human donor in good health.

V usage is TRBV5-1 and J usage is TRBJ2-5; maybe TRBD2 (6 bases). V lost 1 base and J lost 5, with 9 bases in between. The CDR3 loop spans 13 amino acids. Germline values: CDR1 SGHRS, CDR2 YFSETQ. The CDR3 DNA is TGCGCCAGCAGCTTGAGGCGGGGTGAGACCCAGTACTTC. Protein: CASSLRRGETQYF.

The V call is TRBV6-5, the J call TRBJ2-7; 8 bases align to TRBD1. V was clipped by 5 bases and J by 1 base; unmatched bases: 7. In germline, CDR1 is MNHEY, CDR2 SVGAGI. The CDR3 spans 15 residues. CDR3 loop: CASSTPDRASYEQYF. The CDR3 nucleotides are TGTGCCAGCAGTACCCCGGACAGGGCGTCCTACGAGCAGTACTTC.

The rearrangement links TRBV2 to TRBJ2-7, with TRBD2 matching 13 bases. Germline CDR1 reads SNHLY; CDR2 reads FYNNEI. V lost 6 bases, J lost 6 bases, and 5 bases stayed unmatched. CDR3 length equals 14 residues. The CDR3 here is CASSGTSGEVEQYF. The CDR3 nucleotides read TGTGCCAGCAGCGGGACTAGCGGGGAAGTCGAGCAGTACTTC. The full variable domain, rest sourced from reference TRBV2 and TRBJ2-7, is EPEVTQTPSHQVTQMGQEVILRCVPISNHLYFYWYRQILGQKVEFLVSFYNNEISEKSEIFDDQFSVERPDGSNFTLKIRSTKLEDSAMYFCASSGTSGEVEQYFGPGTRLTVT.

V gene TRBV4-1 combines with J gene TRBJ1-5; D gene ambiguous. This CDR3 is built from 15 residues. V was pared by 2 bases and J by 5 bases, with 13 bases between. The germline V gene has CDR1 MGHRA and CDR2 YSYEKL. The DNA of the CDR3 is TGCGCCAGCAGCCAATTCGAGGGAATGGATCAGCCCCAGCATTTT. Translation: CASSQFEGMDQPQHF.

This clone was seen once. This sequence joins TRBV6-4 and TRBJ2-1, with TRBD1 as a possible D gene (7 bases). Germline CDR1 MRHNA, CDR2 SNTAGT. This CDR3 has 15 amino acids. Trimming cost V 8 bases and J 1 base, with 15 bases left between them. In DNA, the CDR3 is TGTGCCAGCTCGGAGGGGGCTACTTCCTACAATGAGCAGTTCTTC. Its protein product is CASSEGATSYNEQFF.

The V gene is TRBV5-4, the J gene TRBJ2-1, with no clear D. V was pared by 2 bases and J by 8 bases, with 17 bases between. CDR3 length: 15 residues. The germline V gene has CDR1 SGHNT and CDR2 YYREEE (reference sequence). The CDR3: CASSLRPESFDEQFF. In DNA, the CDR3 is TGTGCCAGCAGCTTAAGGCCGGAGTCCTTCGATGAGCAGTTCTTC. Together with reference TRBV5-4 and TRBJ2-1, the CDR3 gives the full variable domain: ETGVTQSPTHLIKTRGQQVTLRCSSQSGHNTVSWYQQALGQGPQFIFQYYREEENGRGNFPPRFSGLQFPNYSSELNVNALELDDSALYLCASSLRPESFDEQFFGPGTRLTVL.

This clone was seen once. The chain joins TRBV29-1 to TRBJ1-4; 8 bases agree with TRBD1. The V segment lost 1 base and the J segment 6 bases; nucleotides outside the gene matches: 22. The CDR3 runs to 20 residues. Germline CDR1 reads SQVTM; CDR2 reads ANQGSEA. The CDR3 DNA sequence: TGCAGCGTTGAAGTAGGGCCCACCGGGACAGGCCTCGAGTACTATGAAAAACTGTTTTTT. This translates into CSVEVGPTGTGLEYYEKLFF.

The chain has TRBV6-1 and TRBJ1-5, with TRBD1 as a possible D gene (5 bases). The V gene lost 2 bases and the J gene lost 1 base, with 21 bases spanning the gap. The CDR3 contains 19 residues. CDR1 MNHNS and CDR2 SASEGT come from the germline V gene. The CDR3 bases are TGTGCCAGCAGTGAAACGGGGGTACGGGTGGGGAGAAGCAATCAGCCCCAGCATTTT. Protein product: CASSETGVRVGRSNQPQHF.

The chain employs TRBV5-1 and TRBJ2-1, with D possibly TRBD2 on 5 matching bases. V was cut by 5 bases and J by 7 bases, with 13 bases left in between. This CDR3 has 13 amino acids. CDR1 is SGHRS, CDR2 YFSETQ, per germline. CDR3 in DNA: TGCGCCAGCAGGTCCGTAGCGCGGAATGAGCAGTTCTTC. Protein: CASRSVARNEQFF.

This clone was counted a single time. J is TRBJ1-1 and V is TRBV30; 8 nucleotides line up with TRBD1. CDR1 and CDR2 (germline): GTSNPN, SVGIG (reference sequence). The J segment lost 7 bases and the V segment lost 3 bases, leaving 19 bases of the junction unmatched. This CDR3 has 17 amino acids. The CDR3 DNA sequence: TGTGCCTGGAGGATCGCAGGGGGCCTTGATTTACCGTTTGAAGCTTTCTTT. Protein sequence: CAWRIAGGLDLPFEAFF.

This clone is a singleton in its sample. CDR3 sequence (DNA): TGTGCCAGCAGCTCCCGGCCGGGAGGGCGCACAGATACGCAGTATTTT. Translation: CASSSRPGGRTDTQYF. The gene calls are TRBV7-2 and TRBJ2-3; 8 bases align to TRBD2. This CDR3 is built from 16 residues. Looked up from germline, CDR1 is SGHTA and CDR2 is FQGNSA. J was trimmed by 1 base and V by 4 bases; bases with no gene match: 7.

This rearrangement joins TRBV6-1 to TRBJ2-3, with TRBD2 matching 8 bases. CDR1 MNHNS and CDR2 SASEGT come from the germline V gene. There are 14 residues in the CDR3. The V segment lost 7 bases and the J segment 4 bases; nucleotides outside the gene matches: 7. CDR3 protein: CASTWREVSDTQYF. CDR3 DNA: TGTGCCAGCACGTGGCGGGAGGTCTCAGATACGCAGTATTTT.

This clone occurred a few times. This chain connects TRBV2 to TRBJ2-2, with 7 bases lining up with TRBD1. Looked up from germline, CDR1 is SNHLY and CDR2 is FYNNEI. The CDR3 sequence is 14 residues long. Trimming at V came to 6 bases and at J to 1 base, leaving 2 bases not matched to a gene. CDR3 sequence: CASRGQENTGELFF. In DNA form, the CDR3 reads TGTGCCAGCAGAGGACAGGAGAACACCGGGGAGCTGTTTTTT.

The rearrangement joins TRBV4-1 to TRBJ1-2; 8 bases agree with TRBD1. The germline V gene encodes CDR1 MGHRA and CDR2 YSYEKL. V trimming: 2 bases; J trimming: 3 bases; junction bases outside the gene matches: 5. The CDR3 has 15 residues. CDR3 sequence (DNA): TGCGCCAGCAGCCAAAAGAAGACAGGGGACTATGGCTACACCTTC. Translation gives CASSQKKTGDYGYTF.

The chain links TRBV2 to TRBJ2-3, with TRBD2 identical over 11 bases. CDR3 length: 14 amino acids. Germline loops: CDR1 SNHLY, CDR2 FYNNEI. Trimming took 8 bases from V and 4 from J; bases not matched to a gene: 5. CDR3: CASQTSGTADTQYF. CDR3 sequence (DNA): TGTGCCAGCCAGACTAGCGGGACGGCAGATACGCAGTATTTT.

Details on this clone: Germline is not matched at one junction end, which may reflect a read error. The V gene is TRBV10-1, the J gene TRBJ1-2; possible D gene TRBD1, 5 bases. Germline CDR1 reads WNHNN; CDR2 reads SYGVQD (reference sequence). The CDR3 contains 15 residues. CDR3 sequence (DNA): TGCGCCAGCAGTGAGTGTACGGGGGGTAACTGTGGCTACACCTTC. Translation: CASSECTGGNCGYTF.

Concerning this clone: Because the CDR3 is missing its conserved closing phenylalanine or tryptophan, this is likely a read error. It is unclear where the CDR3 begins or ends on the DNA, so no DNA is shown, and the CDR3 is as TCRdb lists it. The chain carries TRBV20-1 and TRBJ1-1. From germline, CDR1 is DFQATT and CDR2 SNEGSKA (reference sequence). The CDR3 totals 11 residues, both ends included. CDR3 loop: CSARGLVKGLV.

This chain connects TRBV19 to TRBJ2-4, with TRBD2 matching 10 bases. Germline V gene sequence: CDR1 LNHDA, CDR2 SQIVND (reference sequence). V was pared by 2 bases and J by 0 bases, with 10 bases of the junction left unmatched. CDR3 size: 19 residues. CDR3 amino acids: CASSIRLAGVHLAKNIQYF. As DNA, the CDR3 is TGTGCCAGTAGTATAAGGCTAGCGGGAGTCCACTTAGCCAAAAACATTCAGTACTTC. The whole variable domain, remainder taken from reference TRBV19 and TRBJ2-4, is DGGITQSPKYLFRKEGQNVTLSCEQNLNHDAMYWYRQDPGQGLRLIYYSQIVNDFQKGDIAEGYSVSREKKESFPLTVTSAQKNPTAFYLCASSIRLAGVHLAKNIQYFGAGTRLSVL.

The genes are TRBV5-4 and TRBJ1-1, with a weak D call TRBD1 (6 bases). Germline V CDR1 and CDR2: SGHNT, YYREEE (reference sequence). V lost 4 bases and J 4 bases, leaving 14 bases between the germline ends. The CDR3 is 14 amino acids. The chain's CDR3 is CASSGKQGGTEAFF. The CDR3 coding sequence is TGTGCCAGCAGCGGGAAACAGGGTGGCACTGAAGCTTTCTTT.

The CDR3 nucleotides read TGTGCCAGCACCTTGACCGGGGGGTTTTATGGCTACACCTTC. Its protein is CASTLTGGFYGYTF. The J gene is TRBJ1-2, the V gene TRBV28, with a possible D match to TRBD1 (5 bases). The CDR3 sequence is 14 residues long. Trimming shortened V by 7 bases and J by 5 bases, and 17 bases separated the two germline ends. Germline V lookup: CDR1 MDHEN, CDR2 SYDVKM.